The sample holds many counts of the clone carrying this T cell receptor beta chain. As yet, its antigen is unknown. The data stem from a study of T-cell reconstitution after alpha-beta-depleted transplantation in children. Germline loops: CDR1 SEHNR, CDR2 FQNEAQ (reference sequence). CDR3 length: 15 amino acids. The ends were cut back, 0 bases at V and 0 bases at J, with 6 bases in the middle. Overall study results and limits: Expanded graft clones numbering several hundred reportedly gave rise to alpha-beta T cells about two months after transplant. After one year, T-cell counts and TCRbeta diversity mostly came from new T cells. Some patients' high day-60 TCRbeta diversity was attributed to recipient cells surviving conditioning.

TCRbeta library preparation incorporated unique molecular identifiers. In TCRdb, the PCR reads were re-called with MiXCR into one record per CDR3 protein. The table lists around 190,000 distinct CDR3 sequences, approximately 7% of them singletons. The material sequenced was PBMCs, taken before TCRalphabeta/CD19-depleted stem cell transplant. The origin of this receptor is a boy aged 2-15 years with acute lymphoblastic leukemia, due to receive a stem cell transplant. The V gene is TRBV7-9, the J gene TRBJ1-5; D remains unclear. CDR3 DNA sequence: TGTGCCAGCAGCTTAGCCGGGGATAGCAATCAGCCCCAGCATTTT. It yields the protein CASSLAGDSNQPQHF.